This T cell receptor (beta chain) was sequenced for a study of blood T cell repertoires in COVID-19. Study-level background: The origin of the acute and convalescent COVID-19 samples was the United States, Italy and Spain. T cells, B-cell-depleted T cells, or PBMCs provided the cDNA or gDNA that served as material.

Per the original data handling: Quantification of nucleated cells was approximated via reference gene primer amplification. The method was immunoSEQ multiplex PCR; TCRdb's version includes in-frame clones alone and lacks a portion of them. V, J and clone size reflect that table, while D and trimming were determined from the DNA. The sample includes fewer than 300,000 clones, 84% of them seen just once. Deletions cut 4 bases from V and 4 bases from J, with 10 bases between. The germline V gene encodes CDR1 SGHTA and CDR2 FQGTGA. CDR3 length equals 13 residues. Sequencing was performed on peripheral blood. This clonotype originated in a human donor in a cohort sampled during active COVID-19. The chain joins TRBV7-3 to TRBJ1-1, with D hard to call. In nucleotides, the CDR3 is TGTGCCAGCAGCTCTACCCTCACCACTGAAGCTTTCTTT. It encodes CASSSTLTTEAFF.